In this sample, the clone carrying this T cell receptor (beta chain) turned up a few times. Its cognate antigen is unknown. The sample originates from a study of beta chain features in type 1 diabetes. Study-level background: Sorted cells numbering approximately 110,000,000 were examined across all samples.

General observations from the study: TCRB CDR3s from Type 1 diabetes patients were moderately but significantly shorter in all four CD4+ subsets.

cDNA synthesis used the whole RNA isolate, giving expressed TCRB sequences. Method: immunoSEQ multiplex PCR; TCRdb's copy keeps in-frame clones and lacks some. Of 300,000 to 400,000 clones in the sample, around 9.7% are singletons; the top ten hold 1%. The source material was central memory CD4+ T cells from blood. This receptor was obtained from a young man with type 1 diabetes.

The CDR3, as DNA: TGTGCCTGGAGTGTTCCGGGACAGGGGCTCGACGAGCAGTACTTC. This sequence encodes CAWSVPGQGLDEQYF. This rearrangement joins TRBV30 to TRBJ2-7; 10 positions agree with TRBD1. The ends lost 0 bases at V and 5 bases at J; junction bases unmatched: 7. This CDR3 contains 15 residues. Germline CDR1 reads GTSNPN; CDR2 reads SVGIG (reference sequence).